The clone carrying this TCR beta chain showed up just a few times. The target antigen is unknown. These data are taken from a study of beta chain features in type 1 diabetes. Findings and caveats of the study: In all four CD4+ subsets, TCRB CDR3 length was significantly, moderately reduced in type 1 diabetes.

Investigators reverse transcribed all isolated RNA, so they sequenced expressed TCRB transcripts. Measured with immunoSEQ multiplex PCR; TCRdb has only the in-frame clones, and not every one. The sample contains 150,000 to 200,000 clones, around 63% of which appear only once. Each of the CD4+ naive, central memory, regulatory and stem cell-like memory populations was sorted via CD45RO/CCR7/CD25/CD127/CD95/CD27. This clonotype was sampled from a man aged 25 to 40 with type 1 diabetes. The sample comprised naive CD4+ T cells from blood.

The CDR3 reads CASSRATSSYEQYF. The CDR3 nucleotides read TGTGCCAGCAGCCGGGCAACAAGCAGTTACGAGCAGTACTTC. The V and J genes are TRBV7-8 and TRBJ2-7, with D unresolved. The CDR3 runs to 14 residues. Germline V gene sequence: CDR1 SGHVS, CDR2 FQNEAQ. V gave up 5 bases and J gave up 4 bases, with 15 bases separating them. The full variable domain, rest sourced from reference TRBV7-8 and TRBJ2-7, is GAGVSQSPRYKVAKRGQDVALRCDPISGHVSLFWYQQALGQGPEFLTYFQNEAQLDKSGLPSDRFFAERPEGSVSTLKIQRTQQEDSAVYLCASSRATSSYEQYFGPGTRLTVT.